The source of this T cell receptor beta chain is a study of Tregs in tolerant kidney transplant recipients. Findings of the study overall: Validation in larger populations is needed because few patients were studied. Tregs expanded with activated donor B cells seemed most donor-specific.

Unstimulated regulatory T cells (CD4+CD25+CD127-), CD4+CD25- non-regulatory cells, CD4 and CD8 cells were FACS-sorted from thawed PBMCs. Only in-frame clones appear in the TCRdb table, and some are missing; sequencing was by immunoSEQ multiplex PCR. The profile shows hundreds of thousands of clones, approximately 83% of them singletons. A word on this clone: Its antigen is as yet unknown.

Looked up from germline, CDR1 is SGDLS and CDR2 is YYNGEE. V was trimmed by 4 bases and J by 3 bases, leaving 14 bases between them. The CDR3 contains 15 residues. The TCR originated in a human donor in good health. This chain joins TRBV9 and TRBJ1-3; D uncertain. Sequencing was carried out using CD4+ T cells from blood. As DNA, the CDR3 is TGTGCCAGCAGCCCCCTTTCGGGAGGTGGAAACACCATATATTTT. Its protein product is CASSPLSGGGNTIYF.